What follows are 16 T cell receptor beta chains derived from one specimen sequenced in a study of blood T cells in healthy people across ages. Next came a second PCR, run for about 6 to 11 cycles, which used a sample-barcoded 5' primer along with a J-beta primer mix. Each CDR3 protein gets one entry after TCRdb re-called the 5' RACE reads with MiXCR. This sample has 1,100,000 or so distinct CDR3 sequences, with 45% found just once. Sequencing was done on a sample of blood. Source of these receptors: an older woman in good health.

V usage is TRBV20-1 and J usage is TRBJ2-1, with TRBD1 matching 11 bases. The germline CDR1 and CDR2 sequences are DFQATT and SNEGSKA (reference sequence). With 5 bases clipped from V and 6 bases from J, the junction kept 6 bases outside the gene matches. The CDR3 covers 14 residues. The CDR3 sequence is CSAGEDRGRNEQFF. CDR3 in DNA: TGCAGTGCTGGGGAGGACAGGGGGCGCAATGAGCAGTTCTTC.

The chain employs TRBV7-8 and TRBJ2-5; D possibly corresponds to TRBD1 (6 bases). The germline V gene encodes CDR1 SGHVS and CDR2 FQNEAQ. Trimming cost V 5 bases and J 5 bases, with 24 bases left between them. CDR3 length: 17 residues. The CDR3 region is CASSPHGSRGTGETQYF. CDR3 nucleotide sequence: TGTGCCAGCAGCCCTCACGGCAGCAGGGGCACGGGGGAGACCCAGTACTTC. Using reference TRBV7-8 and TRBJ2-5 for the parts outside the CDR3, the full variable domain is GAGVSQSPRYKVAKRGQDVALRCDPISGHVSLFWYQQALGQGPEFLTYFQNEAQLDKSGLPSDRFFAERPEGSVSTLKIQRTQQEDSAVYLCASSPHGSRGTGETQYFGPGTRLLVL.

V gene TRBV15 combines with J gene TRBJ1-5, with D possibly TRBD1 on 6 matching bases. This CDR3 has 16 amino acids. Germline assignment: CDR1 LNHNV and CDR2 YYDKDF (reference sequence). Deletions cut 6 bases from V and 2 bases from J, with 17 bases between. The CDR3 here is CATRSAGELGNQPQHF. CDR3 bases: TGTGCCACCAGGTCCGCAGGGGAATTGGGCAATCAGCCCCAGCATTTT.

With regard to this clonotype: The germline gene is not matched at one end of the junction; a read error may be the cause. This sequence joins TRBV28 and TRBJ2-1; the D gene is possibly TRBD2 (6 bases). There are 15 residues in the CDR3. Germline CDR1 is MDHEN and CDR2 is SYDVKM. The CDR3 sequence is CANSAHEAGNNEQFF. CDR3 DNA sequence: TGTGCCAACAGTGCCCACGAGGCGGGAAACAATGAGCAGTTCTTC.

This chain connects TRBV5-1 to TRBJ1-2, with D hard to call. Germline CDR1 and CDR2: SGHRS and YFSETQ. The CDR3 has 13 residues. Trimming took off 2 bases at V and 8 bases at J, with 13 bases between the two ends. The DNA of the CDR3 is TGCGCCAGCAGCTTTAGGGCCCTGGGCGGCTACACCTTC. Protein sequence: CASSFRALGGYTF.

This clonotype was recorded many times. This chain connects TRBV20-1 to TRBJ1-2; TRBD1 is a possible D gene (5 bases). The ends were cut back, 0 bases at V and 4 bases at J, with 12 bases in the middle. The CDR3 is made up of 14 amino acids. Germline V lookup: CDR1 DFQATT, CDR2 SNEGSKA (reference sequence). The CDR3 nucleotides are TGCAGTGCTAGAGATCGAGGCAGGGTCTATGGCTACACCTTC. Translating it yields CSARDRGRVYGYTF.

This clonotype was detected a few times. The chain uses TRBV25-1 and TRBJ2-1, with D uncertain. Germline loops: CDR1 MGHDK, CDR2 SYGVNS. V gave up 1 base and J gave up 8 bases, with 18 bases separating them. This CDR3 is 16 amino acids long. Written as DNA, the CDR3 is TGTGCCAGCAGTGAATTTGAGGATTCGGTGTACGATGAGCAGTTCTTC. It codes for CASSEFEDSVYDEQFF.

The chain combines TRBV20-1 with TRBJ1-6; no definite D call. The V and J ends lost 0 bases and 7 bases respectively, with 16 bases between them. Germline loops: CDR1 DFQATT, CDR2 SNEGSKA (reference sequence). The CDR3 covers 16 residues. The chain's CDR3 is CSARDYGLGFNSPLHF. In nucleotides, the CDR3 is TGCAGTGCTAGAGATTATGGTTTAGGGTTCAATTCACCCCTCCACTTT.

CDR3 loop: CASSQEGARATCNEQFF. Here the CDR3 DNA reads TGTGCCAGCAGCCAAGAAGGCGCCAGGGCAACCTGCAATGAGCAGTTCTTC. This chain connects TRBV4-2 to TRBJ2-1, with D maybe TRBD1 (5 bases). The germline gives CDR1 LGHNA, CDR2 YNFKEQ. The V end lost 0 bases, the J end lost 6 bases, and 18 bases lay between the germline ends. This CDR3 is built from 17 residues.

The V call is TRBV15, the J call TRBJ2-5; the match to TRBD2 covers 11 bases. The germline V gene has CDR1 LNHNV and CDR2 YYDKDF (reference sequence). The CDR3 covers 16 residues. After removal of 3 bases from V and 11 bases from J, the junction contained 14 bases not matched to a gene. The CDR3 DNA follows: TGTGCCACCAGCAGGGGGGGACTAGCGGTGGATAATGAGCAGTACTTC. It encodes CATSRGGLAVDNEQYF.

This clonotype was seen a few times. The chain recombines TRBV2 with TRBJ2-7, with TRBD1 matching 9 bases. The CDR3 spans 14 residues. Germline values: CDR1 SNHLY, CDR2 FYNNEI. After removal of 7 bases from V and 2 bases from J, the junction contained 6 bases not matched to a gene. CDR3 sequence: CASMGQGIAYEQYF. CDR3 bases: TGTGCCAGCATGGGACAGGGTATCGCCTACGAGCAGTACTTC. Full variable domain (outside the CDR3, taken from reference TRBV2 and TRBJ2-7): EPEVTQTPSHQVTQMGQEVILRCVPISNHLYFYWYRQILGQKVEFLVSFYNNEISEKSEIFDDQFSVERPDGSNFTLKIRSTKLEDSAMYFCASMGQGIAYEQYFGPGTRLTVT.

This clonotype has only one observation. CDR3 residues: CSVAPSSLAGELFF. Here the CDR3 DNA reads TGCAGCGTTGCCCCATCAAGTCTCGCCGGGGAGCTGTTTTTT. The chain is built from TRBV29-1 and TRBJ2-2; D not resolved. The CDR3 has 14 residues. Trimming pared 4 bases from V and 6 bases from J, leaving 15 bases between. Germline assignment: CDR1 SQVTM and CDR2 ANQGSEA.

This chain's CDR3 is CASRRYNYGYTF. The CDR3 nucleotides are TGTGCCAGCAGGCGATATAACTATGGCTACACCTTC. V gene TRBV28 combines with J gene TRBJ1-2, with D hard to call. The germline V and J ends were trimmed by 6 bases and 1 base, with 6 bases remaining between them. The CDR3 is 12 amino acids. The V gene's germline CDR1 is MDHEN and CDR2 SYDVKM.

V gene TRBV5-1 combines with J gene TRBJ2-7; D is uncertain. CDR3 length equals 11 residues. Per the germline V gene, CDR1 is SGHRS and CDR2 is YFSETQ. V was pared by 6 bases and J by 3 bases, with 7 bases between. The CDR3: CASKSFYEQYF. The CDR3 coding sequence is TGCGCCAGCAAGAGTTTCTACGAGCAGTACTTC.

The V gene is TRBV18, the J gene TRBJ2-3; D remains ambiguous. V was pared by 0 bases and J by 0 bases, with 7 bases between. This CDR3 region has 15 residues. The V gene's germline CDR1 is KGHSH and CDR2 LQKENI. CDR3 in DNA: TGTGCCAGCTCACCACCGAGCGAGAGCACAGATACGCAGTATTTT. This codes for CASSPPSESTDTQYF.

As DNA, the CDR3 is TGTGCCAGCAGTGATGTATCCCGGGAACCGGGGAGATCCTACGAGCAGTACTTC. This sequence encodes CASSDVSREPGRSYEQYF. The rearrangement uses TRBV25-1 and TRBJ2-5; D is perhaps TRBD2 (5 bases). Matching the DNA end better, TRBJ2-7 makes the J call doubtful. CDR1 is MGHDK, CDR2 SYGVNS, per germline. This CDR3 comprises 18 residues.